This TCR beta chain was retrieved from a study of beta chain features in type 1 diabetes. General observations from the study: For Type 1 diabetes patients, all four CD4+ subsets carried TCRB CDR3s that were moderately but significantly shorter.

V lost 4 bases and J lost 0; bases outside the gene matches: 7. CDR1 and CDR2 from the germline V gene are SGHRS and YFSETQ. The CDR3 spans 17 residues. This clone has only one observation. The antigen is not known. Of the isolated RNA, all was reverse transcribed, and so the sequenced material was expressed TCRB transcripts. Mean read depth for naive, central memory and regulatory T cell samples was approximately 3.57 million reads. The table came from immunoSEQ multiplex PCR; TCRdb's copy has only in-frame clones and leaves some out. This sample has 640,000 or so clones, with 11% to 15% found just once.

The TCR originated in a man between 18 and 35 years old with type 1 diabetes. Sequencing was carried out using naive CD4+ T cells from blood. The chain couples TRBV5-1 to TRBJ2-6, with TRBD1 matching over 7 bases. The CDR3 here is CASSRGQASSGANVLTF. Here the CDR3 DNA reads TGCGCCAGCAGCCGAGGACAGGCGTCCTCTGGGGCCAACGTCCTGACTTTC.